These 8 T cell receptor beta chains were sequenced from one sample in a study of PD-L1 blockade in urothelial cancer (dated by TCRdb to 2015 to 2018). The library was built by means of the immunoSEQ multiplex PCR assay. In its TCRdb copy, this immuneACCESS table keeps in-frame sequences only and misses some clones. Where compared with another copy, unresolved V genes explain less than half of these, and the others have no known cause. The sample records some 79,000 clones, about 80% of which are singletons. The ten largest clones capture over 7.5% of the sample. This material consisted of PBMCs, taken around atezolizumab (anti-PD-L1) treatment. The source is a man between 65 and 85 years old with urothelial cancer.

The gene calls are TRBV25-1 and TRBJ2-5; no definite D call. Germline CDR1 MGHDK, CDR2 SYGVNS. The CDR3 is 12 amino acids. Between the trimmed V and J ends, which lost 4 bases and 5 bases, there was a span of 8 bases. CDR3 in DNA: TGTGCCAGCAGTGCGGGTTGGGAGACCCAGTACTTC. Its translation: CASSAGWETQYF.

V gene TRBV7-9 combines with J gene TRBJ2-7; 7 bases agree with TRBD1. Germline trimming cut 1 base from V and 3 bases from J; bases unmatched to any gene: 3. Germline V gene data show CDR1 as SEHNR and CDR2 as FQNEAQ (reference sequence). The CDR3 is made up of 14 amino acids. The CDR3 bases are TGTGCCAGCAGCTTAGACAGGGGAAACTACGAGCAGTACTTC. This gives the protein CASSLDRGNYEQYF.

The rearrangement joins TRBV4-1 to TRBJ1-1; D not certain. This CDR3 comprises 14 residues. Trimming shortened V by 1 base and J by 6 bases, and 12 bases separated the two germline ends. The germline V gene has CDR1 MGHRA and CDR2 YSYEKL. CDR3 bases: TGCGCCAGCAGCCAAGCGAGGGAGGTTTCTGAAGCTTTCTTT. Residues: CASSQAREVSEAFF.

This clone is a singleton in its sample. The V call is TRBV15, the J call TRBJ2-7, with TRBD1 matching 8 bases. The CDR3 length is 16 residues. Germline CDR1 reads LNHNV; CDR2 reads YYDKDF (reference sequence). Unmatched junction bases numbered 8, after V lost 0 bases and J lost 4 bases. The CDR3 DNA reads as TGTGCCACCAGCAGAGATATCGGACAGGGACAGTACGAGCAGTACTTC. Its translation: CATSRDIGQGQYEQYF.

This clone showed up just once. The rearrangement joins TRBV9 to TRBJ2-1; TRBD1 matches 9 bases. V shed 4 bases, J shed 2 bases, and the junction held 7 bases outside the gene matches. The CDR3 contains 16 residues. Germline V gene data show CDR1 as SGDLS and CDR2 as YYNGEE. CDR3 sequence reads: CASSTRGQGAYNEQFF. CDR3 sequence (DNA): TGTGCCAGCAGCACCCGGGGACAGGGAGCCTACAATGAGCAGTTCTTC.

This clone occurred once. This sequence joins TRBV6-4 and TRBJ2-2; 8 nucleotides align to TRBD1. CDR1 is MRHNA and CDR2 is SNTAGT in the germline V gene. Losses at the gene ends were 7 bases for V and 5 bases for J; bases not matched to a gene: 6. The CDR3 consists of 14 residues. CDR3 nucleotide sequence: TGTGCCAGCACCCAGGACAGGGCGACCGGGGAGCTGTTTTTT. Translation gives CASTQDRATGELFF.

This chain links TRBV6-6 with TRBJ1-6; D is perhaps TRBD1 (5 bases). Trimming removed 6 bases at V and 10 bases at J, with 16 bases between. The V gene's germline CDR1 is MNHNY and CDR2 SVGAGI (reference sequence). The CDR3 contains 14 residues. The CDR3: CASSQSRVVSPLHF. CDR3 sequence (DNA): TGTGCCAGCAGCCAAAGCAGGGTGGTGTCACCCCTCCACTTT.

This clone was picked up one time. The V and J genes are TRBV5-5 and TRBJ2-2, with D uncertain. Germline values: CDR1 SGHKS, CDR2 YYEKEE (reference sequence). The V end lost 1 base, the J end lost 6 bases, and 10 bases lay between the germline ends. CDR3 length equals 14 residues. In DNA, the CDR3 is TGTGCCAGCAGCTTGTCTGAGTTCGCCGGGGAGCTGTTTTTT. The encoded protein is CASSLSEFAGELFF.